This paragraph covers one T cell receptor beta chain sequence. Its cognate antigen is unknown. With 60 Vbeta and 13 Jbeta primers, the PCR was carried out. Measured with immunoSEQ multiplex PCR; TCRdb has only the in-frame clones, and not every one. The table has roughly 140,000 clones, around 84% seen once; the top ten hold roughly 2.4%. The CDR3 has 16 amino acids. Trimming took 3 bases from V and 8 from J; bases not matched to a gene: 12. Germline values: CDR1 LGHNA, CDR2 YNFKEQ. The entry originates in a study of cytomegalovirus exposure and HLA in healthy donors. Findings and limits, study-wide: For most TCR beta V segments, an earlier analysis put the productive rate at about 87% or about 30% of the time. Researchers left out some V segments, among them TRBV6-2 and TRBV6-3, as indistinguishable.

The chain combines TRBV4-2 with TRBJ2-1; TRBD2 matches at 8 bases. This receptor was obtained from a woman under 30 in good health and CMV-seronegative. Sequenced sample: PBMCs. The CDR3 DNA follows: TGTGCCAGCAGCCAGCGCTCCGGGACTAGTAGCCATGAGCAGTTCTTC. It translates to CASSQRSGTSSHEQFF.